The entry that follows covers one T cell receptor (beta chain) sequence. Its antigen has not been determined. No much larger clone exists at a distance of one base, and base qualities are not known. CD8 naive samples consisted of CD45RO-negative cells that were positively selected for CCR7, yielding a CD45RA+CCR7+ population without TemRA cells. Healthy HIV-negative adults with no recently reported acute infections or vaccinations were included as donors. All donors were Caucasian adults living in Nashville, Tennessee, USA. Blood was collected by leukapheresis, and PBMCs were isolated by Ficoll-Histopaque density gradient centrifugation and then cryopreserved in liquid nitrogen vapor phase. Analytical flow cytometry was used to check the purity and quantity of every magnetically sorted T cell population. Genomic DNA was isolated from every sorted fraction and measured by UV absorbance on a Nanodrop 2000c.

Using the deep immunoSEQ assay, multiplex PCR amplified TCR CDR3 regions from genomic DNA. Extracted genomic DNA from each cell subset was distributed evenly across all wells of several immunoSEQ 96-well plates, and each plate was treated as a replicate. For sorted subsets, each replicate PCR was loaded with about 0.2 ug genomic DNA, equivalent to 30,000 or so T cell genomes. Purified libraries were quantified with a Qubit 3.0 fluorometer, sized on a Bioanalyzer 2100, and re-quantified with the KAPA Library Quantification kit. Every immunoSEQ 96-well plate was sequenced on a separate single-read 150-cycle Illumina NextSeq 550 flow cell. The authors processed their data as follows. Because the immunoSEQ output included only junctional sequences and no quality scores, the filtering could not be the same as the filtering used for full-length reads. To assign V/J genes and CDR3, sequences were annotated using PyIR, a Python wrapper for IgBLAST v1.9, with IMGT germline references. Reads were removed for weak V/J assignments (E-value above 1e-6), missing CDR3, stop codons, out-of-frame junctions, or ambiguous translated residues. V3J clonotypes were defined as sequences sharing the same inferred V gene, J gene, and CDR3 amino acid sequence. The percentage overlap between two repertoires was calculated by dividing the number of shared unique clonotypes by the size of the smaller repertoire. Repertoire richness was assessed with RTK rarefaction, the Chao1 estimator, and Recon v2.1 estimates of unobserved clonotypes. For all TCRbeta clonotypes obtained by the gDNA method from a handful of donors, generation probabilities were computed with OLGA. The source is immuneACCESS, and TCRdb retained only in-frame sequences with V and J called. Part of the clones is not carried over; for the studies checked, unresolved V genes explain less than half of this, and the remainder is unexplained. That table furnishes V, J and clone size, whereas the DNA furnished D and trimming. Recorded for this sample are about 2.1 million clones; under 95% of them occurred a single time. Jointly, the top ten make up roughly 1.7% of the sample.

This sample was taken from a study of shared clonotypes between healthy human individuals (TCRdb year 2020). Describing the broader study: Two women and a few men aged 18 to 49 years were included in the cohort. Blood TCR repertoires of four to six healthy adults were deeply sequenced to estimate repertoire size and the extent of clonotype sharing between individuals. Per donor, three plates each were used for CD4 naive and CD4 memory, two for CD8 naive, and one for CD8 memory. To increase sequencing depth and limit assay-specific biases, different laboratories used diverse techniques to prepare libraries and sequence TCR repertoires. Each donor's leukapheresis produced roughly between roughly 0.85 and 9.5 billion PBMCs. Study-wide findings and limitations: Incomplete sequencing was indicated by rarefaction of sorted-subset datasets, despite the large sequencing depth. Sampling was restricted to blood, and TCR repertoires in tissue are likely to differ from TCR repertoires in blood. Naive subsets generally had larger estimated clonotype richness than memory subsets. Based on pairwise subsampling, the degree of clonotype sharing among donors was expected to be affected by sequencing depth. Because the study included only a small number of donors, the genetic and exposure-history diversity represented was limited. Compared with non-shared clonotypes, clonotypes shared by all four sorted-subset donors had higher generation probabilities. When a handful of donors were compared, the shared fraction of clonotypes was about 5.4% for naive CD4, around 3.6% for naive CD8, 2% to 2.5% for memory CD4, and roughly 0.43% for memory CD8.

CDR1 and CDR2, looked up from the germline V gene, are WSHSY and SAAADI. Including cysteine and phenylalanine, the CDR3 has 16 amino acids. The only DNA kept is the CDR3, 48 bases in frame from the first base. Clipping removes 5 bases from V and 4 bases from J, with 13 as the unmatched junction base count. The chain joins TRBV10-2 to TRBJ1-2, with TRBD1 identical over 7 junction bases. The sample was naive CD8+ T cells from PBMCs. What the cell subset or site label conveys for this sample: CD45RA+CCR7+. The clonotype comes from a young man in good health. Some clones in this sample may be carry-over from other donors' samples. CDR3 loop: CASSNDYRGGVYGYTF. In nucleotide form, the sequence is TGCGCCAGCAGTAACGACTACAGGGGAGGGGTCTATGGCTACACCTTC.